Described below is a single T cell receptor (beta chain) sequence and its context. What it binds is unknown. In germline, CDR1 is LGHNA, CDR2 YSLEER. V was trimmed by 4 bases and J by 5 bases, leaving 17 bases between them. There are 15 residues in the CDR3. Then a second PCR, running about 7 to 11 cycles, was carried out with a sample-barcoded 5' primer and a J-beta primer mix. TCRdb reprocessed the 5' RACE reads via MiXCR and lists one record per CDR3 protein. The data contain some 690,000 distinct CDR3 sequences, about a fifth of them singletons. Isolating PBMCs gave at least 6 million of these cells per sample. The sample belongs to a study of blood T cells in healthy people across ages. The wider study: Capturing about one barcoded beta molecule per two T cells was achieved by template switching. Study results and limitations: TCR beta diversity per million T cells fell roughly linearly with age. Both higher diversity and more naive CD4+ cells marked long-lived donors when set against aged donors.

The source material was blood. The chain combines TRBV4-3 with TRBJ2-5; no definite D call. The sequence came from a man aged 70 or older in good health. Here the CDR3 DNA reads TGCGCCAGCAGCCGGAAGAATAAGGATTCGGAGACCCAGTACTTC. It specifies CASSRKNKDSETQYF.